The 25 T cell receptor beta chains in this list originate from one sample, sequenced in a study of blood T cells in healthy people across ages. The second PCR ran about 6 to 12 cycles with a sample-barcoded 5' primer and J-beta primers. Each CDR3 protein gets one entry after TCRdb re-called the 5' RACE reads with MiXCR. The sample has 780,000 or so distinct CDR3 sequences, roughly three fifths seen once. Sequences were obtained from blood. All receptors derive from a man aged 35 to 55 in good health.

V gene TRBV7-9 combines with J gene TRBJ2-7; 11 bases map to TRBD2. Germline V CDR1 and CDR2: SEHNR, FQNEAQ (reference sequence). This CDR3 is 16 amino acids long. V lost 4 bases and J lost 0; bases outside the gene matches: 5. CDR3 bases: TGTGCCAGCAGCTCGGCCGGGACTAGCGGCTCCTACGAGCAGTACTTC. It specifies CASSSAGTSGSYEQYF.

This clonotype was counted between two and nine times. The limits of the CDR3 on the DNA are not certain, so only TCRdb's listed CDR3 is given. J is TRBJ2-7 and V is TRBV28. The CDR3 has 15 residues if both end residues are counted. The germline CDR1 and CDR2 sequences are MDHEN and SYDVKM. CDR3 region: CASSSSGERSYEQYF.

This clonotype was found many times. The gene calls are TRBV20-1 and TRBJ2-3; 14 nucleotides align to TRBD2. This CDR3 spans 14 amino acids. CDR1 is DFQATT, CDR2 SNEGSKA, per germline (reference sequence). Trimming at V came to 4 bases and at J to 11 bases, leaving 8 bases not matched to a gene. CDR3 nucleotide sequence: TGCAGTGCTAAAGCCGGGACTAGCGGGGGACAGCAGTATTTT. It codes for CSAKAGTSGGQQYF.

This clonotype was seen repeatedly, ten times or more. This chain joins TRBV3-1 and TRBJ1-5; 10 bases match TRBD1. Germline loops: CDR1 LGHDT, CDR2 YNNKEL (reference sequence). After removal of 5 bases from V and 5 bases from J, the junction contained 3 bases not matched to a gene. The CDR3 length is 14 residues. The CDR3 DNA follows: TGTGCCAGCAGCAAAGGGACAGGGGATCAGCCCCAGCATTTT. This translates into CASSKGTGDQPQHF.

The chain has TRBV5-1 and TRBJ1-6, with 8 bases lining up with TRBD1. Germline-derived CDR1 and CDR2 are SGHRS and YFSETQ. J was trimmed by 16 bases and V by 4 bases; bases with no gene match: 19. CDR3 length equals 16 residues. The chain's CDR3 is CASSPDSGTGLANLHF. CDR3 nucleotides: TGCGCCAGCAGCCCTGACTCCGGGACAGGCCTCGCCAATCTCCACTTT.

The chain uses TRBV2 and TRBJ1-6; a possible D gene is TRBD1 (6 bases). The V gene lost 6 bases and the J gene lost 2 bases, with 14 bases spanning the gap. CDR3 size: 16 residues. The germline CDR1 and CDR2 sequences are SNHLY and FYNNEI. The CDR3 loop reads CASSEPDSTYNSPLHF. The CDR3 DNA reads TGTGCCAGCAGCGAACCGGACAGTACCTATAATTCACCCCTCCACTTT. Complete variable domain (other parts from reference TRBV2 and TRBJ1-6): EPEVTQTPSHQVTQMGQEVILRCVPISNHLYFYWYRQILGQKVEFLVSFYNNEISEKSEIFDDQFSVERPDGSNFTLKIRSTKLEDSAMYFCASSEPDSTYNSPLHFGNGTRLTVT.

The chain joins TRBV6-6 to TRBJ2-4; 14 bases align to TRBD2. Germline loops: CDR1 MNHNY, CDR2 SVGAGI (reference sequence). The CDR3 runs to 14 residues. V dropped 6 bases and J dropped 13; count of bases not matched to a gene: 8. The CDR3 nucleotides are TGTGCCAGCAGCCCCGGGACTAGCGGGGGAAAGCAGTACTTC. Translated, it gives CASSPGTSGGKQYF.

The chain uses TRBV28 and TRBJ2-4, with 9 bases fitting TRBD2. The CDR3 is 14 residues long. CDR1 is MDHEN and CDR2 is SYDVKM in the germline V gene. The ends lost 8 bases at V and 0 bases at J; junction bases unmatched: 2. This CDR3 is CASETSGAKNIQYF. Here the CDR3 DNA reads TGTGCCAGCGAGACTAGCGGAGCCAAAAACATTCAGTACTTC.

The chain links TRBV7-2 to TRBJ2-1; D unresolved. The V gene's germline CDR1 is SGHTA and CDR2 FQGNSA. The CDR3 has 13 amino acids. With 2 bases removed from V and 10 bases from J, the gap between germline ends came to 12 bases. CDR3 sequence: CASSLTYGDEQFF. The CDR3 region has the DNA TGTGCCAGCAGCTTAACGTACGGTGACGAGCAGTTCTTC.

The CDR3 sequence: CASSLQGQGATDTQYF. The CDR3 DNA is TGTGCCAGCAGCCTCCAGGGACAGGGGGCCACAGATACGCAGTATTTT. The chain employs TRBV7-3 and TRBJ2-3, with 12 bases matching TRBD1. With 5 bases clipped from V and 2 bases from J, the junction kept 5 bases outside the gene matches. Germline CDR1 and CDR2: SGHTA and FQGTGA. This CDR3 has 16 amino acids.

The rearrangement links TRBV10-2 to TRBJ2-5; weak D call: TRBD1 (6 bases). Trimming left V 0 bases short and J 4 bases short, with 12 bases between. Germline V CDR1 and CDR2: WSHSY, SAAADI. The CDR3 extends over 15 amino acids. The CDR3 sequence: CASSESGGQLETQYF. The CDR3 DNA is TGCGCCAGCAGTGAGTCAGGGGGTCAGTTAGAGACCCAGTACTTC.

This chain links TRBV3-1 with TRBJ1-1; no firm D call. Germline V gene lookup returns CDR1 LGHDT and CDR2 YNNKEL (reference sequence). The CDR3 is made up of 12 amino acids. Trimming cost V 1 base and J 10 bases, with 10 bases left between them. CDR3 in amino acids: CASSQVLGIAFF. The CDR3 nucleotides are TGTGCCAGCAGCCAAGTTCTGGGGATAGCTTTCTTT.

The chain is built from TRBV7-2 and TRBJ2-7, with 7 nucleotides matching TRBD2. CDR1 is SGHTA and CDR2 is FQGNSA in the germline V gene. Germline trimming cut 5 bases from V and 6 bases from J; bases unmatched to any gene: 16. The CDR3 covers 16 residues. The DNA for the CDR3 is TGTGCCAGCAGCCCCCGGATGGGCGGGAGTCTGCGCGAGCAGTACTTC. Translation: CASSPRMGGSLREQYF. Variable domain in full (rest from reference TRBV7-2 and TRBJ2-7): GAGVSQSPSNKVTEKGKDVELRCDPISGHTALYWYRQSLGQGLEFLIYFQGNSAPDKSGLPSDRFSAERTGGSVSTLTIQRTQQEDSAVYLCASSPRMGGSLREQYFGPGTRLTVT.

This clonotype was counted a few times. V and J are TRBV11-2 and TRBJ2-5; D is unresolved. Germline values: CDR1 SGHAT, CDR2 FQNNGV. The CDR3 runs to 11 residues. V gave up 5 bases and J gave up 7 bases, with 8 bases separating them. Here the CDR3 reads CASSRLVTQYF. CDR3 nucleotide sequence: TGTGCCAGCAGCCGACTGGTGACCCAGTACTTC. Filled out from reference TRBV11-2 and TRBJ2-5, the complete variable domain reads EAGVAQSPRYKIIEKRQSVAFWCNPISGHATLYWYQQILGQGPKLLIQFQNNGVVDDSQLPKDRFSAERLKGVDSTLKIQPAKLEDSAVYLCASSRLVTQYFGPGTRLLVL.

This chain joins TRBV9 and TRBJ1-6; D gene unclear. The CDR3 is 14 residues long. Germline V gene sequence: CDR1 SGDLS, CDR2 YYNGEE. V was cut by 1 base and J by 10 bases, with 12 bases left in between. The CDR3 DNA follows: TGTGCCAGCAGCGTACGGGGAATGGGCTCACCCCTCCACTTT. This codes for CASSVRGMGSPLHF.

The J gene is TRBJ1-2, the V gene TRBV27; D perhaps matches TRBD1 (6 bases). Germline CDR1 and CDR2: MNHEY and SMNVEV (reference sequence). The V and J ends lost 7 bases and 4 bases respectively, with 13 bases between them. This CDR3 is built from 13 residues. The CDR3 spells CASKDRSGYGYTF. DNA for the CDR3: TGTGCCAGCAAAGACAGGTCGGGCTATGGCTACACCTTC.

This chain joins TRBV27 and TRBJ2-7; maybe TRBD2 (8 bases). CDR1 MNHEY and CDR2 SMNVEV come from the germline V gene (reference sequence). V dropped 5 bases and J dropped 6 bases, with 23 bases sitting between them. The CDR3 runs to 16 residues. Here the CDR3 reads CASSPTGVAGSFEQYF. In nucleotides, the CDR3 is TGTGCCAGCAGTCCCACAGGGGTAGCGGGAAGCTTCGAGCAGTACTTC.

This clonotype was detected only once. The V gene is TRBV20-1, the J gene TRBJ2-3, with 7 nucleotides matching TRBD1. V lost 6 bases to trimming and J lost 0 bases; unmatched junction nucleotides: 6. CDR1 DFQATT and CDR2 SNEGSKA come from the germline V gene (reference sequence). The CDR3 is 14 residues long. CDR3 protein: CSATGQLSTDTQYF. The CDR3 bases are TGCAGTGCAACGGGACAGCTAAGCACAGATACGCAGTATTTT.

This chain uses TRBV2 with TRBJ2-1, with D perhaps matching TRBD1 (6 bases). The germline gives CDR1 SNHLY, CDR2 FYNNEI. This CDR3 spans 15 amino acids. V lost 7 bases, J lost 2 bases, and 15 bases lay in between. DNA for the CDR3: TGTGCCAGCAAAAACGGGCAGGGGACCTACAATGAGCAGTTCTTC. Protein: CASKNGQGTYNEQFF.

This clonotype was counted only a few times. The rearrangement joins TRBV12-3 or TRBV12-4 to TRBJ2-7; tentative D call: TRBD1 (6 bases). V gave up 1 base and J gave up 6 bases, with 13 bases separating them. The CDR3 loop spans 14 amino acids. CDR3 amino acids: CASSLVGGLGEQYF. The CDR3 nucleotides are TGTGCCAGCAGTTTAGTTGGGGGCCTGGGCGAGCAGTACTTC.

The chain employs TRBV5-1 and TRBJ1-6; TRBD1 matches at 8 bases. In germline, CDR1 is SGHRS, CDR2 YFSETQ. V was pared by 3 bases and J by 10 bases, with 15 bases of the junction left unmatched. The CDR3 is made up of 17 amino acids. Here the CDR3 reads CASSSDPWTGRYSPLHF. CDR3 DNA: TGCGCCAGCAGCTCCGACCCCTGGACAGGGAGGTACTCACCCCTCCACTTT.

As concerns this clonotype: Being one base from a much bigger clone, this may be a read error. The chain has TRBV5-5 and TRBJ2-7; no reliable D call. This CDR3 is 17 amino acids long. Germline lookup yields CDR1 SGHKS and CDR2 YYEKEE (reference sequence). CDR3 nucleotide sequence: TGTGCCAGCAGCTTTTCTAGGATCGGGCGGATCTCCTGCGAGCAGTACTTC. Translating it yields CASSFSRIGRISCEQYF.

The chain couples TRBV20-1 to TRBJ2-3; D gene uncertain. V lost 0 bases and J lost 2, with 15 bases in between. Germline CDR1 reads DFQATT; CDR2 reads SNEGSKA (reference sequence). The CDR3 is 16 residues long. The CDR3 loop is CSARDRARSATDTQYF. The DNA of the CDR3 is TGCAGTGCTAGAGATCGCGCTCGCTCAGCCACAGATACGCAGTATTTT.

In nucleotides, the CDR3 is TGCGCCAGCAGCTTGGCCCTGGGGCTCCAAAGAGAGCAGTACTTC. It translates to CASSLALGLQREQYF. This chain connects TRBV5-1 to TRBJ2-7; possible D gene TRBD1, 5 bases. This CDR3 region has 15 residues. V was trimmed by 0 bases and J by 7 bases, leaving 17 bases between them. Germline V gene data show CDR1 as SGHRS and CDR2 as YFSETQ.

The J gene is TRBJ2-3, the V gene TRBV4-2; 7 nucleotides line up with TRBD2. After removal of 6 bases from V and 2 bases from J, the junction contained 14 bases not matched to a gene. This CDR3 has 17 residues. Looked up from germline, CDR1 is LGHNA and CDR2 is YNFKEQ. The CDR3 is CASSGEVGGRSTDTQYF. As DNA, the CDR3 is TGTGCCAGCAGTGGGGAAGTCGGCGGGAGATCCACAGATACGCAGTATTTT.